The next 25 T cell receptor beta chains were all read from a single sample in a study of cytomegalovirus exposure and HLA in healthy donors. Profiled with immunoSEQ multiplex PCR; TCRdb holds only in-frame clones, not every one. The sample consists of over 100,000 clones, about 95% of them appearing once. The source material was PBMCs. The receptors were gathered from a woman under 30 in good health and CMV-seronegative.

Written as DNA, the CDR3 is TGTGCCAGCAGTTCTTCTATCGTAGTAGTTTCGGTTAACTATGGCTACACCTTC. This sequence encodes CASSSSIVVVSVNYGYTF. This rearrangement joins TRBV28 to TRBJ1-2; no clear D. CDR3 size: 18 residues. The V gene lost 4 bases and the J gene lost 1 base, with 22 bases spanning the gap. CDR1 MDHEN and CDR2 SYDVKM come from the germline V gene.

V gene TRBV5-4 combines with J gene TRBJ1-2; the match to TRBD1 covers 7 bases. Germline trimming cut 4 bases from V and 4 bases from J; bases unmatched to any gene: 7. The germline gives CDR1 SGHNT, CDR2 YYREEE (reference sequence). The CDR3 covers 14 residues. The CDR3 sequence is CASSTAGTAYGYTF. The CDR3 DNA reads TGTGCCAGCAGCACCGCCGGGACAGCCTATGGCTACACCTTC.

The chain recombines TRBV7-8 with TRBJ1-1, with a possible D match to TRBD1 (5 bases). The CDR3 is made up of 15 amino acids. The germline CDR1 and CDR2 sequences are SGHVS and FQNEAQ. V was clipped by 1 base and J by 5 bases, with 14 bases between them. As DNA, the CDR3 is TGTGCCAGCAGCTTAGGGGTGGGGCAGGGAACTGAAGCTTTCTTT. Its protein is CASSLGVGQGTEAFF.

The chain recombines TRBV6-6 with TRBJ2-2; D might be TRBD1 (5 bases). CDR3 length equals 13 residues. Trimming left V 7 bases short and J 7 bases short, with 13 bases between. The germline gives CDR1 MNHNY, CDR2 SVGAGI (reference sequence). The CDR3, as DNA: TGTGCCAGCATCCCCAGGGCGATCGGGGAGCTGTTTTTT. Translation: CASIPRAIGELFF.

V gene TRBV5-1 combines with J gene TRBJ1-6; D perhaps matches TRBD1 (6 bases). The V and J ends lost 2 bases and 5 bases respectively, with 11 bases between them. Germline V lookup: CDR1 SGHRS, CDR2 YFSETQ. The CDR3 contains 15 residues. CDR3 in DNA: TGCGCCAGCAGCTTACTCGGGGGGCATAATTCACCCCTCCACTTT. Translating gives CASSLLGGHNSPLHF.

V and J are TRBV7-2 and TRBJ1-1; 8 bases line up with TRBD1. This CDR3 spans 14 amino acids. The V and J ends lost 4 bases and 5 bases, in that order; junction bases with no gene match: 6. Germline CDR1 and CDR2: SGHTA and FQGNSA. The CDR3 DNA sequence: TGTGCCAGCAGCTACGGACAGGGCTTAACTGAAGCTTTCTTT. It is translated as CASSYGQGLTEAFF.

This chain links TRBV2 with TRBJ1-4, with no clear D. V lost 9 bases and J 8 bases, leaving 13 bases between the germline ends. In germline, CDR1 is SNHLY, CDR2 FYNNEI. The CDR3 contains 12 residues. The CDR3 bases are TGTGCCAGGACGGGGAATCGAGAAAAACTGTTTTTT. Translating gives CARTGNREKLFF.

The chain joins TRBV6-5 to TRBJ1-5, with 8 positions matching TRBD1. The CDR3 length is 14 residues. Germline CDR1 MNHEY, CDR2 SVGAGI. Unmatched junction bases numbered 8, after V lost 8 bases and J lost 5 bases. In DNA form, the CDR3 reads TGTGCCAGCCGGCGGACAGGGAATTATCAGCCCCAGCATTTT. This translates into CASRRTGNYQPQHF.

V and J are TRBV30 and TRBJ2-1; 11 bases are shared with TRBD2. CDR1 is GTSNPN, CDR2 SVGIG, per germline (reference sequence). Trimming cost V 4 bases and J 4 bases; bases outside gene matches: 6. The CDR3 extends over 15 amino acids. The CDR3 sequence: CAWTSGGSLYNEQFF. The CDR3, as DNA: TGTGCCTGGACTAGCGGGGGGTCGCTATACAATGAGCAGTTCTTC.

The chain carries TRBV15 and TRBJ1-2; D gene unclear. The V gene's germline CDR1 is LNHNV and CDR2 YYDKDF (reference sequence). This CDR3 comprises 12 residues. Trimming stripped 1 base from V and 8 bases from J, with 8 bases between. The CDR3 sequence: CATSRGGGGYTF. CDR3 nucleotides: TGTGCCACCAGCAGAGGGGGAGGGGGCTACACCTTC.

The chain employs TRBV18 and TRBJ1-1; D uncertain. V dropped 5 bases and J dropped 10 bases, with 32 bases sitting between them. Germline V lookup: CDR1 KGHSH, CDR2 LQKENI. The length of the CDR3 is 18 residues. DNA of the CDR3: TGTGCCAGCTCAGGGCCACCAGAATACACGATCATCGAGGAGGGAGCTTTCTTT. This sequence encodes CASSGPPEYTIIEEGAFF.

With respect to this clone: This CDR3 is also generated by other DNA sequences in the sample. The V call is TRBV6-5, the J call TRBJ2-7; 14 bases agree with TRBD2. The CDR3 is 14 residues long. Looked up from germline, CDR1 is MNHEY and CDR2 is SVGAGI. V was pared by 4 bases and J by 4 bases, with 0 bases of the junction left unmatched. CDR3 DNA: TGTGCCAGCAGTTGGACTAGCGGGAGGTACGAGCAGTACTTC. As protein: CASSWTSGRYEQYF.

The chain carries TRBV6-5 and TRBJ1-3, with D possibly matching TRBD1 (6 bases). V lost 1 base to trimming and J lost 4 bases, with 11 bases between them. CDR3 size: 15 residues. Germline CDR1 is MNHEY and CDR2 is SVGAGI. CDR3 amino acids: CASSYWGQGGNTIYF. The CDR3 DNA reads TGTGCCAGCAGTTACTGGGGGCAGGGAGGAAACACCATATATTTT.

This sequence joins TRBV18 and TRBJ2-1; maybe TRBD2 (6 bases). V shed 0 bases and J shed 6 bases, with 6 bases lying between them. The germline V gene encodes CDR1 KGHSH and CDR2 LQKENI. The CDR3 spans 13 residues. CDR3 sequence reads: CASSPPTSNEQFF. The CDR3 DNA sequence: TGTGCCAGCTCACCACCGACTAGCAATGAGCAGTTCTTC.

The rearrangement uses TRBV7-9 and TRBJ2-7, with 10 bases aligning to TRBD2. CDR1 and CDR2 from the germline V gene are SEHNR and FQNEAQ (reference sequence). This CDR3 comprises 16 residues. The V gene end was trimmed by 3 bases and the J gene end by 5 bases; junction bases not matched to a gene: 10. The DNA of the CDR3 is TGTGCCAGCAGCTTCTCTCCCGCTAGCGGGAGTAACGAGCAGTACTTC. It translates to CASSFSPASGSNEQYF.

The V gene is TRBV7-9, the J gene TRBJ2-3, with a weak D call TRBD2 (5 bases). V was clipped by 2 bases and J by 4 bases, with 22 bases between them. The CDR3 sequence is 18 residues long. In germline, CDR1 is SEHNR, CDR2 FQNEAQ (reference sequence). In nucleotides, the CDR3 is TGTGCCAGCAGCTTAACTATCGGGAAGGGTGTCGGGGCAGATACGCAGTATTTT. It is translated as CASSLTIGKGVGADTQYF.

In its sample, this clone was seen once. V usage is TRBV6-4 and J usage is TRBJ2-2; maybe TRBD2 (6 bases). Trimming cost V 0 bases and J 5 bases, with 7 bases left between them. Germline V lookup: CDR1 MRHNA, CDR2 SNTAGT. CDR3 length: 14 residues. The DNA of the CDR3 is TGTGCCAGCAGTGACTCGGGGGGAACCGGGGAGCTGTTTTTT. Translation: CASSDSGGTGELFF.

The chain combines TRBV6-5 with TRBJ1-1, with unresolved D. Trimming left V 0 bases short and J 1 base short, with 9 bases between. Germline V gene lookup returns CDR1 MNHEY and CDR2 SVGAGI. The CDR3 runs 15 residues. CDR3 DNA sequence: TGTGCCAGCAGTTACTCGTGGCCAGGGAACACTGAAGCTTTCTTT. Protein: CASSYSWPGNTEAFF.

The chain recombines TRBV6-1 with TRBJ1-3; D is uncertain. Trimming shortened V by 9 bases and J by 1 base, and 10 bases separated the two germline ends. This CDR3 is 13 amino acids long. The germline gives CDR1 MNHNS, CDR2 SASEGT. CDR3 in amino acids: CASETRSGNTIYF. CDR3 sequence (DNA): TGTGCCAGTGAAACCCGGTCTGGAAACACCATATATTTT.

CDR3 bases: TGTGCCAGCAGCTTACGCGGGGGGCCTCGCGATACGCAGTATTTT. The encoded protein is CASSLRGGPRDTQYF. This chain uses TRBV7-2 with TRBJ2-3, with 8 bases lining up with TRBD2. Germline V CDR1 and CDR2: SGHTA, FQGNSA. Unmatched junction bases numbered 7, after V lost 2 bases and J lost 6 bases. The length of the CDR3 is 15 residues.

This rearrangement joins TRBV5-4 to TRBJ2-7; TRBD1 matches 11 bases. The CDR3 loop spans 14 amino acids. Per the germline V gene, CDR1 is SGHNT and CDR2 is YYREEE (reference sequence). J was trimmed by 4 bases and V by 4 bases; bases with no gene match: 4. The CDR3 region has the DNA TGTGCCAGCAGCCTTGGGACAGGGGGGTACGAGCAGTACTTC. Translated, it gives CASSLGTGGYEQYF. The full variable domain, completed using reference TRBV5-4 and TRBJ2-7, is ETGVTQSPTHLIKTRGQQVTLRCSSQSGHNTVSWYQQALGQGPQFIFQYYREEENGRGNFPPRFSGLQFPNYSSELNVNALELDDSALYLCASSLGTGGYEQYFGPGTRLTVT.

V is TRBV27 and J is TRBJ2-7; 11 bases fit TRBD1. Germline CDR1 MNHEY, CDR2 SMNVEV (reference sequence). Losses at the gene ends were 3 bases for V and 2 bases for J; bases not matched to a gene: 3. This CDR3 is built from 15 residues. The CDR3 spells CASSFGQGAPYEQYF. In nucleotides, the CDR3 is TGTGCCAGCAGTTTCGGACAGGGGGCGCCCTACGAGCAGTACTTC.

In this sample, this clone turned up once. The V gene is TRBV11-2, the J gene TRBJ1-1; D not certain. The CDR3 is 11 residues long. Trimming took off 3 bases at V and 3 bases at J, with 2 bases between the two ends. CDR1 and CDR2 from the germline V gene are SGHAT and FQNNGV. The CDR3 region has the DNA TGTGCCAGCAGCTTCGACACTGAAGCTTTCTTT. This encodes CASSFDTEAFF.

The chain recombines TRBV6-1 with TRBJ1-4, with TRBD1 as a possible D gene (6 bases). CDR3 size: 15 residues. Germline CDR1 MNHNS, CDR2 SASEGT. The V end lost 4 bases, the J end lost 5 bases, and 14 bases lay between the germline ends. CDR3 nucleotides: TGTGCCAGCAGTGGGTGGGGGACACTAAATGAAAAACTGTTTTTT. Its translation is CASSGWGTLNEKLFF.

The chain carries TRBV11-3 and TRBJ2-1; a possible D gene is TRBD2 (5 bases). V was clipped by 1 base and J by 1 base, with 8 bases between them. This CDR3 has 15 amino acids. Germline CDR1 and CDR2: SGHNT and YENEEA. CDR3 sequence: CASSLGAGSYNEQFF. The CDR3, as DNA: TGTGCCAGCAGCTTAGGCGCGGGTTCCTACAATGAGCAGTTCTTC. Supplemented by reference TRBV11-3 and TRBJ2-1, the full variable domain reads EAGVVQSPRYKIIEKKQPVAFWCNPISGHNTLYWYLQNLGQGPELLIRYENEEAVDDSQLPKDRFSAERLKGVDSTLKIQPAELGDSAVYLCASSLGAGSYNEQFFGPGTRLTVL.